This entry describes one T cell receptor beta chain. The antigen remains unidentified. This sample was included in a study of T cells in Graves' hyperthyroidism and ophthalmopathy. Patients were excluded because of uncontrolled infection, other autoimmune disease, pregnancy or lactation. Diagnosis rested on symptoms, serum thyroxine and TRAb, thyroid ultrasound, and orbital computed tomography. The source material, RNA transcripts, was used to amplify TCR beta CDR3 regions. Primed by the HTBI set, a first-round RT-PCR was run on the TCR CDR3. Via MiXCR, TCRdb re-called the multiplex PCR reads, giving one row per CDR3 protein. The data contain more than 550,000 distinct CDR3 sequences, 45% of them singletons. Study-level findings and limits: Blood shared most expanded thyroid clonotypes above 0.001. The model foresaw ophthalmopathy a median roughly 6.6 months prior to onset.

Sequenced: peripheral blood or thyroid tissue (not recorded which). This receptor was identified in an adult man with Graves' disease, either hyperthyroidism or ophthalmopathy (not recorded which).

The DNA for the CDR3 is TGCGCCAGCAGCCCTACGGGACAGGGGGGCGAAAAACTGTTTTTT. Its protein product is CASSPTGQGGEKLFF. The V call is TRBV5-1, the J call TRBJ1-4; 11 bases are a match to TRBD1. The V gene's germline CDR1 is SGHRS and CDR2 YFSETQ. Trimming cost V 4 bases and J 8 bases; bases outside gene matches: 7. This CDR3 contains 15 residues.